What follows are 27 T cell receptor beta chains derived from one specimen sequenced in a study of blood T cell repertoires in COVID-19. Produced via immunoSEQ multiplex PCR; TCRdb's table is partial and in-frame only. The sample yields fewer than 300,000 clones, roughly 90% seen once. The source material was peripheral blood. Receptors were obtained from a woman in her 30s with COVID-19, enrolled during active disease.

The rearrangement links TRBV19 to TRBJ1-5; 10 bases are shared with TRBD1. This CDR3 has 18 amino acids. Per germline, CDR1 LNHDA and CDR2 SQIVND (reference sequence). Unmatched junction bases numbered 12, after V lost 5 bases and J lost 2 bases. CDR3 coding DNA: TGTGCCAGTAGTCCAAGGGGACAGGGGAATTTTGGCAATCAGCCCCAGCATTTT. This encodes CASSPRGQGNFGNQPQHF.

The chain joins TRBV4-1 to TRBJ1-5; unclear D gene. Germline CDR1 MGHRA, CDR2 YSYEKL. This CDR3 has 15 amino acids. V shed 0 bases and J shed 5 bases, with 11 bases lying between them. CDR3 DNA: TGCGCCAGCAGCCAAGATCTAGTTCGTTATCAGCCCCAGCATTTT. Residues: CASSQDLVRYQPQHF.

This clone appeared a few times. The J gene is TRBJ1-4, the V gene TRBV7-9, with D possibly being TRBD1 (5 bases). CDR3 length: 15 residues. Trimming left V 8 bases short and J 3 bases short, with 16 bases between. Germline lookup yields CDR1 SEHNR and CDR2 FQNEAQ (reference sequence). CDR3 amino acids: CASSPWQGSNEKLFF. CDR3 DNA: TGTGCCAGCTCACCATGGCAGGGATCTAATGAAAAACTGTTTTTT.

This chain links TRBV27 with TRBJ2-2; 7 bases are a match to TRBD2. Germline V gene sequence: CDR1 MNHEY, CDR2 SMNVEV (reference sequence). The CDR3 loop spans 16 amino acids. V trimming: 3 bases; J trimming: 3 bases; junction bases outside the gene matches: 7. This chain's CDR3 is CASSFRGSLDTGELFF. In DNA form, the CDR3 reads TGTGCCAGCAGTTTTCGCGGGAGTCTCGACACCGGGGAGCTGTTTTTT.

The J gene is TRBJ2-1, the V gene TRBV10-3; 7 positions agree with TRBD2. Germline CDR1 ENHRY, CDR2 SYGVKD. CDR3 length: 15 residues. Trimming removed 6 bases from V and 4 bases from J; junction bases left unmatched: 9. As DNA, the CDR3 is TGTGCCATCAGCCTTGCTAGCGGAGATTACAATGAGCAGTTCTTC. Translating it yields CAISLASGDYNEQFF.

V usage is TRBV4-2 and J usage is TRBJ2-2, with 13 bases lining up with TRBD2. In germline, CDR1 is LGHNA, CDR2 YNFKEQ. With 1 base clipped from V and 1 base from J, the junction kept 3 bases outside the gene matches. There are 18 residues in the CDR3. The CDR3 loop reads CASSQGLAGGGNTGELFF. The CDR3 bases are TGTGCCAGCAGCCAAGGACTAGCGGGAGGCGGGAACACCGGGGAGCTGTTTTTT.

The J gene is TRBJ1-1, the V gene TRBV12-3 or TRBV12-4; D is ambiguous. V lost 3 bases, J lost 5 bases, and 4 bases lay in between. This CDR3 has 11 amino acids. CDR3: CASSLSTEAFF. The CDR3 coding sequence is TGTGCCAGCAGTTTGAGTACTGAAGCTTTCTTT.

This chain connects TRBV6-5 to TRBJ1-5; D is possibly TRBD1 (5 bases). The CDR3 consists of 14 residues. Trimming shortened V by 8 bases and J by 4 bases, and 15 bases separated the two germline ends. The V gene's germline CDR1 is MNHEY and CDR2 SVGAGI. In DNA, the CDR3 is TGTGCCAGCGTTGAGGGAGGGACGAATCAGCCCCAGCATTTT. Translation gives CASVEGGTNQPQHF.

V usage is TRBV30 and J usage is TRBJ1-3; D is perhaps TRBD1 (6 bases). V was shortened by 2 bases and J by 2 bases, with 7 bases between the two germline ends. The CDR3 spans 13 residues. Germline CDR1 GTSNPN, CDR2 SVGIG (reference sequence). Written as DNA, the CDR3 is TGTGCCTGGAGTAGGGACACTGGAAACACCATATATTTT. It encodes CAWSRDTGNTIYF.

The genes are TRBV7-2 and TRBJ1-1, with D uncertain. Trimming took off 3 bases at V and 2 bases at J, with 4 bases between the two ends. The CDR3 is made up of 12 amino acids. Looked up from germline, CDR1 is SGHTA and CDR2 is FQGNSA. The CDR3 nucleotides read TGTGCCAGCAGCTTCCTCAACACTGAAGCTTTCTTT. Its translation: CASSFLNTEAFF. Full variable domain (remainder filled in from reference TRBV7-2 and TRBJ1-1): GAGVSQSPSNKVTEKGKDVELRCDPISGHTALYWYRQSLGQGLEFLIYFQGNSAPDKSGLPSDRFSAERTGGSVSTLTIQRTQQEDSAVYLCASSFLNTEAFFGQGTRLTVV.

The rearrangement links TRBV7-8 to TRBJ2-7; 10 bases map to TRBD1. Germline loops: CDR1 SGHVS, CDR2 FQNEAQ. This CDR3 region has 16 residues. J lost 4 bases, V lost 1 base, and 7 bases had no gene match. CDR3 coding DNA: TGTGCCAGCAGCTTAGGGCGGACAGGGGGAATTTACGAGCAGTACTTC. Translating gives CASSLGRTGGIYEQYF.

The chain uses TRBV5-1 and TRBJ1-1; D perhaps matches TRBD1 (5 bases). The CDR3 is 15 amino acids. Germline CDR1 reads SGHRS; CDR2 reads YFSETQ. Trimming removed 1 base at V and 0 bases at J, with 10 bases between. The chain's CDR3 is CASSLQGSLNTEAFF. CDR3 nucleotide sequence: TGCGCCAGCAGCTTGCAGGGCTCCCTGAACACTGAAGCTTTCTTT.

V and J are TRBV6-1 and TRBJ2-7; the D is unclear. Per germline, CDR1 MNHNS and CDR2 SASEGT. The V end lost 2 bases, the J end lost 2 bases, and 4 bases lay between the germline ends. The CDR3 contains 12 residues. The CDR3 sequence: CASSETAYEQYF. The DNA of the CDR3 is TGTGCCAGCAGTGAAACGGCCTACGAGCAGTACTTC.

The rearrangement uses TRBV18 and TRBJ2-7; the match to TRBD2 covers 10 bases. CDR1 and CDR2 (germline): KGHSH, LQKENI. There are 13 residues in the CDR3. After removal of 4 bases from V and 4 bases from J, the junction contained 1 base not matched to a gene. CDR3 region: CASSLSGGYEQYF. Here the CDR3 DNA reads TGTGCCAGCTCACTTAGCGGGGGGTACGAGCAGTACTTC.

The genes are TRBV27 and TRBJ2-1; no reliable D call. Trimming took 0 bases from V and 0 from J, leaving 6 bases between them. The germline CDR1 and CDR2 sequences are MNHEY and SMNVEV (reference sequence). The CDR3 extends over 15 amino acids. CDR3 protein: CASSLSFSSYNEQFF. The DNA for the CDR3 is TGTGCCAGCAGTTTATCGTTTAGCTCCTACAATGAGCAGTTCTTC.

V gene TRBV5-5 combines with J gene TRBJ2-7; 10 nucleotides match TRBD1. The CDR3 totals 14 residues. Germline CDR1 and CDR2: SGHKS and YYEKEE (reference sequence). The J segment lost 2 bases and the V segment lost 3 bases, leaving 2 bases of the junction unmatched. CDR3 region: CASSSGTGAYEQYF. The CDR3 DNA reads TGTGCCAGCAGCTCCGGGACAGGGGCCTACGAGCAGTACTTC. Filled out from reference TRBV5-5 and TRBJ2-7, the complete variable domain reads DAGVTQSPTHLIKTRGQQVTLRCSPISGHKSVSWYQQVLGQGPQFIFQYYEKEERGRGNFPDRFSARQFPNYSSELNVNALLLGDSALYLCASSSGTGAYEQYFGPGTRLTVT.

The chain carries TRBV12-3 or TRBV12-4 and TRBJ1-1, with 7 bases fitting TRBD1. V shed 4 bases, J shed 7 bases, and the junction held 6 bases outside the gene matches. CDR3 length: 13 amino acids. CDR3 sequence: CASSSRQGGEAFF. Here the CDR3 DNA reads TGTGCCAGCAGTTCCAGACAGGGTGGTGAAGCTTTCTTT.

This sequence joins TRBV11-2 and TRBJ1-1; 9 bases align to TRBD1. The CDR3 runs 14 residues. Trimming removed 6 bases from V and 2 bases from J; junction bases left unmatched: 4. CDR1 is SGHAT and CDR2 is FQNNGV in the germline V gene. The CDR3: CASSRGQGNTEAFF. DNA for the CDR3: TGTGCCAGCAGTCGGGGACAGGGCAACACTGAAGCTTTCTTT.

V and J are TRBV19 and TRBJ2-3, with 8 bases aligning to TRBD2. J lost 2 bases, V lost 6 bases, and 7 bases had no gene match. Germline CDR1 is LNHDA and CDR2 is SQIVND (reference sequence). The CDR3 spans 15 residues. The CDR3 spells CASRFLAGYTDTQYF. In DNA, the CDR3 is TGTGCCAGTAGATTCCTAGCGGGCTACACAGATACGCAGTATTTT.

The V call is TRBV6-5, the J call TRBJ1-1; the D is unclear. CDR1 is MNHEY, CDR2 SVGAGI, per germline. The V end was cut by 2 bases, the J end by 3 bases, with 13 bases between. This CDR3 has 15 residues. For the CDR3, the DNA is TGTGCCAGCAGTTACCATTCCGAACCGGACACTGAAGCTTTCTTT. Protein: CASSYHSEPDTEAFF.

The V gene is TRBV28, the J gene TRBJ2-1; D is perhaps TRBD2 (6 bases). CDR1 is MDHEN, CDR2 SYDVKM, per germline. This CDR3 comprises 16 residues. Trimming removed 3 bases at V and 10 bases at J, with 22 bases between. In DNA, the CDR3 is TGTGCCAGCAGTTTCCCGGGGGACGGGAGAAGGAAAGAGCAGTTCTTC. It codes for CASSFPGDGRRKEQFF.

The rearrangement uses TRBV11-2 and TRBJ1-6; 9 bases fit TRBD1. Trimming at V came to 5 bases and at J to 10 bases, leaving 6 bases not matched to a gene. From germline, CDR1 is SGHAT and CDR2 FQNNGV. The CDR3 is 14 amino acids. The CDR3 sequence: CASSRGQGGSPLHF. Here the CDR3 DNA reads TGTGCCAGCAGCAGGGGACAGGGAGGATCACCCCTCCACTTT.

This clone has a handful of counts. This rearrangement joins TRBV27 to TRBJ1-6; TRBD1 agrees at 7 bases. After removal of 6 bases from V and 5 bases from J, the junction contained 10 bases not matched to a gene. The CDR3 contains 16 residues. CDR1 is MNHEY, CDR2 SMNVEV, per germline (reference sequence). CDR3 in DNA: TGTGCCAGCAGACCCCGTCCCGGGACAGATAATTCACCCCTCCACTTT. This gives the protein CASRPRPGTDNSPLHF.

The chain combines TRBV27 with TRBJ1-5; 7 positions agree with TRBD1. Losses at the gene ends were 6 bases for V and 6 bases for J; bases not matched to a gene: 8. This CDR3 has 14 amino acids. CDR1 is MNHEY and CDR2 is SMNVEV in the germline V gene (reference sequence). The CDR3 spells CASRGTGDFQPQHF. The CDR3 coding sequence is TGTGCCAGCAGGGGTACAGGGGACTTTCAGCCCCAGCATTTT.

V and J are TRBV19 and TRBJ1-1, with D perhaps TRBD1 (6 bases). The CDR3 sequence is 19 residues long. CDR1 is LNHDA and CDR2 is SQIVND in the germline V gene (reference sequence). V lost 7 bases and J 4 bases, leaving 31 bases between the germline ends. CDR3 bases: TGTGCCAGTACCCCTCTTACGCACAGGGAAGCGGAAGGTGGCACTGAAGCTTTCTTT. Its protein product is CASTPLTHREAEGGTEAFF.

The chain employs TRBV4-2 and TRBJ1-3; the D is unclear. The CDR3 sequence is 17 residues long. Germline V gene data show CDR1 as LGHNA and CDR2 as YNFKEQ. V was clipped by 2 bases and J by 0 bases, with 14 bases between them. CDR3 sequence reads: CASSQLLPRFSGNTIYF. The CDR3 region has the DNA TGTGCCAGCAGCCAACTCCTCCCGCGGTTCTCTGGAAACACCATATATTTT.

The CDR3 DNA follows: TGTGCCAGCAGCCAAGGGGTTCTCAGGGATTCACCCCTCCACTTT. Amino acid sequence: CASSQGVLRDSPLHF. This chain connects TRBV3-1 (or the pseudogene TRBV3-2) to TRBJ1-6, with D perhaps matching TRBD1 (5 bases). Between the trimmed V and J ends, which lost 1 base and 8 bases, there was a span of 12 bases. Germline CDR1 LGHDT, CDR2 YNNKEL (reference sequence). There are 15 residues in the CDR3.